The T cell receptor (beta chain) described here comes from a study of T cell responses to AZD1222 COVID-19 vaccine. Study-wide findings and caveats: CD4 TCRs linked to vaccination spanned spike, dominating at 160-218 and 743-854.

TCRdb's copy holds only in-frame clones and misses some; the assay was immunoSEQ multiplex PCR. Of over 150,000 clones listed, around nine tenths are singletons. A word on this clone: Antigen: not known.

The clonotype originates from an adult in good health. Sequenced material: peripheral blood, taken on day 0 of AZD1222 vaccination.

The CDR3 loop reads CASSSTGGNSPLHF. The CDR3 nucleotides are TGTGCCAGCAGCTCGACAGGGGGCAACTCACCCCTCCACTTT. This chain uses TRBV9 with TRBJ1-6; 10 nucleotides align to TRBD1. Unmatched junction bases numbered 5, after V lost 4 bases and J lost 10 bases. Germline CDR1 and CDR2: SGDLS and YYNGEE. The CDR3 is 14 amino acids.